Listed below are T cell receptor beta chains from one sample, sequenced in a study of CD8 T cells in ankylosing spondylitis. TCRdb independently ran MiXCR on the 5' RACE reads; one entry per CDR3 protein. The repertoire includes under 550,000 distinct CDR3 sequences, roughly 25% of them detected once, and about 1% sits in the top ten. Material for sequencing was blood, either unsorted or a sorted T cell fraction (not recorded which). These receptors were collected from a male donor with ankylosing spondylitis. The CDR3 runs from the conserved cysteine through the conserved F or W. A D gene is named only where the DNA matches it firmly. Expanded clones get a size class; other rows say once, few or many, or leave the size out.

CDR3 DNA: TGTGCCAGCAGCTTAGGAAGGACAGGGAGTAATGAAAAACTGTTTTTT
CDR3 protein: CASSLGRTGSNEKLFF
V gene: TRBV7-2
D gene: TRBD1
J gene: TRBJ1-4
clone size: few

CDR3 DNA: TGCGCCAGCAGCTATGGGGACAGACTCCAAGAGACCCAGTACTTC
CDR3 protein: CASSYGDRLQETQYF
V gene: TRBV5-1
D gene: TRBD1
J gene: TRBJ2-5
clone size: .

CDR3 DNA: TGCGCCAGCAGTGAGGACGGTTATAACTATGGCTACACCTTC
CDR3 protein: CASSEDGYNYGYTF
V gene: TRBV10-1
D gene: .
J gene: TRBJ1-2
clone size: few

CDR3 DNA: TGTGCCAGCAGTCCTATCTTGGGACAGGGCCCATTCATTCAGTACTTC
CDR3 protein: CASSPILGQGPFIQYF
V gene: TRBV12-3/TRBV12-4
D gene: TRBD1
J gene: TRBJ2-4
clone size: .

CDR3 DNA: TGTGCCAGCAGTTTATCGAGGGGCACTGAAGCTTTCTTT
CDR3 protein: CASSLSRGTEAFF
V gene: TRBV27
D gene: .
J gene: TRBJ1-1
clone size: few

CDR3 DNA: TGCAGTGCTAGAGGACTAGCGGGAGGGGGTGGCCAAGAGACCCAGTACTTC
CDR3 protein: CSARGLAGGGGQETQYF
V gene: TRBV20-1
D gene: TRBD2
J gene: TRBJ2-5
clone size: .

CDR3 DNA: TGCAGCGTTCGACAGGGCCCCGATCAGCCCCAGCATTTT
CDR3 protein: CSVRQGPDQPQHF
V gene: TRBV29-1
D gene: TRBD1
J gene: TRBJ1-5
clone size: .

CDR3 DNA: TGTGCCAGCAGCTTGGCCGCCAGCGGCCTTGGGGGCACAGATACGCAGTATTTT
CDR3 protein: CASSLAASGLGGTDTQYF
V gene: TRBV5-6
D gene: .
J gene: TRBJ2-3
clone size: few

CDR3 DNA: TGCTGTGCTAGAGATCCCAACTATGCGGGCAGATGGGATACGCAGTATTTT
CDR3 protein: CCARDPNYAGRWDTQYF
V gene: TRBV20-1
D gene: .
J gene: TRBJ2-3
clone size: .

CDR3 DNA: TGCGCCAGCGGGGTCGAGGTCCAGGAGCAGTTCTTC
CDR3 protein: CASGVEVQEQFF
V gene: TRBV5-1
D gene: .
J gene: TRBJ2-1
clone size: .

CDR3 DNA: TGCAGTGCTAGGACTAGCGGGAGGTGGTTAGAGACCCAGTACTTC
CDR3 protein: CSARTSGRWLETQYF
V gene: TRBV20-1
D gene: TRBD2
J gene: TRBJ2-5
clone size: few